The 8 T cell receptor beta chains listed next were all sequenced from one sample in a study of T cells after yellow fever vaccination. TCRdb reprocessed the 5' RACE reads via MiXCR and lists one record per CDR3 protein. The table shows about 340,000 distinct CDR3 sequences, with around 12% occurring only once. The sequencing here drew on CD4+ T cells sorted from PBMCs, taken 15 days after the yellow fever booster vaccination. Receptor source: a young man who received the YFV17D yellow fever vaccine.

This clonotype occurred many times. The CDR3 sequence is CASSLEGGSYEQYV. CDR3 in DNA: TGCGCCAGCAGCTTGGAGGGGGGGTCCTACGAGCAGTACGTC. The chain employs TRBV5-1 and TRBJ2-7; perhaps TRBD2 as D (7 bases). V lost 0 bases, J lost 1 base, and 8 bases lay in between. CDR1 and CDR2 from the germline V gene are SGHRS and YFSETQ. CDR3 length equals 14 residues.

The chain combines TRBV20-1 with TRBJ2-5; TRBD2 matches 8 bases. The CDR3 runs 15 residues. Germline V lookup: CDR1 DFQATT, CDR2 SNEGSKA (reference sequence). The V gene end was trimmed by 3 bases and the J gene end by 2 bases; junction bases not matched to a gene: 8. The CDR3 bases are TGCAGTGCTAGGTTTCGGGGGGGGAGACAAGAGACCCAGTACTTC. Amino acids: CSARFRGGRQETQYF.

This clonotype was counted only a few times. At one boundary the junction diverges from the germline segment, which might be a read error. The chain joins TRBV7-7 to TRBJ2-2; unclear D gene. The CDR3 runs to 12 residues. Per the germline V gene, CDR1 is SSHAT and CDR2 is FNYEAQ (reference sequence). The CDR3: CASSLIPGELFF. CDR3 nucleotides: TGTGCTAGCAGCTTAATCCCCGGGGAGCTGTTTTTT.

The chain joins TRBV24-1 to TRBJ1-2, with 7 bases identical to TRBD1. The CDR3 runs 13 residues. CDR1 KGHDR and CDR2 SFDVKD come from the germline V gene. The trim removed 9 bases at V and 7 bases at J, leaving 10 bases unmatched. The CDR3 sequence: CATEGQASGGYTF. Written as DNA, the CDR3 is TGTGCCACCGAAGGACAGGCCTCCGGTGGCTACACCTTC.

The table lists this clonotype with many counts. This chain links TRBV24-1 with TRBJ2-3, with D possibly TRBD1 on 6 matching bases. Germline V CDR1 and CDR2: KGHDR, SFDVKD. The CDR3 sequence is 14 residues long. V was clipped by 4 bases and J by 7 bases, with 14 bases between them. CDR3 in DNA: TGTGCCACCAGTGACTCGAGGACAGTTAATACGCAGTATTTT. Translation gives CATSDSRTVNTQYF.

J is TRBJ1-2 and V is TRBV7-9, with 8 bases aligning to TRBD1. Trimming removed 5 bases from V and 8 bases from J; junction bases left unmatched: 7. The germline V gene has CDR1 SEHNR and CDR2 FQNEAQ (reference sequence). This CDR3 comprises 13 residues. The CDR3 reads CASSPDRARGYTF. For the CDR3, the DNA is TGTGCCAGCAGCCCGGACAGGGCGCGCGGCTACACCTTC.

This clonotype was detected only a few times. V and J are TRBV6-5 and TRBJ1-2; weak D call: TRBD1 (5 bases). This CDR3 spans 13 amino acids. Trimming took off 6 bases at V and 8 bases at J, with 16 bases between the two ends. Germline CDR1 and CDR2: MNHEY and SVGAGI. The CDR3 protein is CASSRDGTRGYTF. The DNA for the CDR3 is TGTGCCAGCAGCCGGGACGGCACGAGAGGCTACACCTTC.

J is TRBJ2-3 and V is TRBV20-1; TRBD2 aligns across 9 bases. In germline, CDR1 is DFQATT, CDR2 SNEGSKA (reference sequence). The trim removed 1 base at V and 5 bases at J, leaving 13 bases unmatched. The CDR3 loop spans 17 amino acids. The CDR3 reads CSARAFFEREELDTQYF. In DNA form, the CDR3 reads TGCAGTGCTAGAGCTTTTTTTGAGCGGGAGGAGCTAGATACGCAGTATTTT.